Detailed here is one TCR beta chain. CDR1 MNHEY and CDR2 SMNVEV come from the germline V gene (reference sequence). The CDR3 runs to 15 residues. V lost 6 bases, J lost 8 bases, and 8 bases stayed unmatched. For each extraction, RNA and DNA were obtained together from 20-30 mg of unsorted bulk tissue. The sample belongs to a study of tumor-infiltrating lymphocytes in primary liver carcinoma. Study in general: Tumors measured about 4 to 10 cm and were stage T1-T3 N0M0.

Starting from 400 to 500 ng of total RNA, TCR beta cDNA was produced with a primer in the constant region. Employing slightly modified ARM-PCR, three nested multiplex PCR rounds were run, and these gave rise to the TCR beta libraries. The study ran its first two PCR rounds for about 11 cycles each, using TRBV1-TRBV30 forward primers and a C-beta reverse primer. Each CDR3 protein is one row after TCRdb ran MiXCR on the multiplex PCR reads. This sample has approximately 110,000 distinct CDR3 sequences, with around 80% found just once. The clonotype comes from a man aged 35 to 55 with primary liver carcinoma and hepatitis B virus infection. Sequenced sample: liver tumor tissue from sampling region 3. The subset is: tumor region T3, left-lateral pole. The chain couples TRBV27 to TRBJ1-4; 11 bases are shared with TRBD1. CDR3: CASSQPGQGVEKLFF. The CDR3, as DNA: TGTGCCAGCAGCCAACCGGGACAGGGGGTCGAAAAACTGTTTTTT.